The entry below describes one T cell receptor (beta chain). Its matching antigen is unknown. The CDR3 contains 15 residues. Germline V gives CDR1 SGHRS, CDR2 YFSETQ. The V gene end was trimmed by 3 bases and the J gene end by 3 bases; junction bases not matched to a gene: 8. This entry comes from a study of response to subunit inactivated influenza vaccine. Study observations and caveats: Authors suggested few new T cells are recruited by each seasonal influenza vaccination.

TCRdb re-called the RT-PCR reads through MiXCR, storing one row per CDR3 protein. The sample shows 700,000 to 800,000 distinct CDR3 sequences, about 18% of them seen only once. The rearrangement uses TRBV5-1 and TRBJ2-7, with 8 bases matching TRBD1. The sequence derives from a man aged 50 or older who received an inactivated influenza vaccine. Sequences were derived from PBMCs from blood, sampled more than 4 days after vaccination. The chain's CDR3 is CASSYTTQGGYEQYF. The CDR3 nucleotides read TGCGCCAGCAGCTATACTACACAGGGGGGCTACGAGCAGTACTTC.